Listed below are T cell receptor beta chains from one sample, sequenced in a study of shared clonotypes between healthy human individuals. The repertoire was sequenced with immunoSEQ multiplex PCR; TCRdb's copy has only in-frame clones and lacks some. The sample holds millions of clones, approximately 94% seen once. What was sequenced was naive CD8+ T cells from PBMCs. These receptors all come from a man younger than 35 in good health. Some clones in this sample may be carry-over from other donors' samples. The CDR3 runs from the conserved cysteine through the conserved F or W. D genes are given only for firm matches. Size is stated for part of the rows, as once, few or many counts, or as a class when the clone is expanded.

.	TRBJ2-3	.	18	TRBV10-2	TGCGCCAGCAGTGAGGAGGGTTTGCAGCGTCCTAGCACAGATACGCAGTATTTT	CASSEEGLQRPSTDTQYF
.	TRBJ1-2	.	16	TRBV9	TGTGCCAGCAGCGTAGTGGGATTCTCGGGCAACTATGGCTACACCTTC	CASSVVGFSGNYGYTF
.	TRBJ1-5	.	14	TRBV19	TGTGCCAGTAGTATGATTGTTGCCGGTCAGCCCCAGCATTTT	CASSMIVAGQPQHF
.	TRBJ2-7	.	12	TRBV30	TGTGCCTGGAAGGTCCGGGGGTACGAGCAGTACTTC	CAWKVRGYEQYF
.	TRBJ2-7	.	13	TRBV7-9	TGTGCCAGCAGCTCAAGGGTGGACTACGAGCAGTACTTC	CASSSRVDYEQYF
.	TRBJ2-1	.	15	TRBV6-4	TGTGCCAGCAGTGTAGACTCCAGCTCCTACAATGAGCAGTTCTTC	CASSVDSSSYNEQFF
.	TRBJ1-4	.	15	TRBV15	TGTGCCACCAGCAGCGCAGGGATAACTAATGAAAAACTGTTTTTT	CATSSAGITNEKLFF
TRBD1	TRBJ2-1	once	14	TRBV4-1	TGCGCCAGCAGCGAAGCAGGGGGACGCAATGAGCAGTTCTTC	CASSEAGGRNEQFF
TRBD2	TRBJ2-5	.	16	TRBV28	TGTGCCAGCAGCCGCTCGGTGGGGGGGTACCTAGAGACCCAGTACTTC	CASSRSVGGYLETQYF
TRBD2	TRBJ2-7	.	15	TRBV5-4	TGTGCCAGCAGCTTGGGGACTAGCGGGGGCTACGAGCAGTACTTC	CASSLGTSGGYEQYF
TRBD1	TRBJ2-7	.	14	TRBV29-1	TGCAGCGTCGAGAATGACAGGGGAGGCATCGAGCAGTACTTC	CSVENDRGGIEQYF
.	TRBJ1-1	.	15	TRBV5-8	TGTGCCAGCAGCTTGGTGGCAGGCATTAACACTGAAGCTTTCTTT	CASSLVAGINTEAFF
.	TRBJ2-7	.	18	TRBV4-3	TGCGCCAGCAGCCAAGATAGGGTTTGGGAGCGGAGCCCCTACGAGCAGTACTTC	CASSQDRVWERSPYEQYF
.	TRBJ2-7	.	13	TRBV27	TGTGCCAGCAGCGTCCCGGGACCGGGGGAGCAGTACTTC	CASSVPGPGEQYF
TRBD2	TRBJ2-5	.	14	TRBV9	TGTGCCAGCAGCGCCCGAGCGGGAGGAGAGACCCAGTACTTC	CASSARAGGETQYF
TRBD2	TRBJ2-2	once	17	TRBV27	TGTGCCAGCAGGCACAGACTAGCGGGAGAGAACACCGGGGAGCTGTTTTTT	CASRHRLAGENTGELFF
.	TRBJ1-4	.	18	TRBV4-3	TGCGCCAGCAGCCAAGATAGGCAGGGACCTCTATTAGGGGAAAAACTGTTTTTT	CASSQDRQGPLLGEKLFF
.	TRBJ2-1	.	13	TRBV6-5	TGTGCCAGCAGTTACGGGGGCAACAATGAGCAGTTCTTC	CASSYGGNNEQFF
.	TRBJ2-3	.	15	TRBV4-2	TGTGCCAGCAGCCAAGGGACAGCTAGCACAGATACGCAGTATTTT	CASSQGTASTDTQYF
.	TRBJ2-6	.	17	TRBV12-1	TGTGCCAGCAGCTTCAGAACTGGGGGCTCTGGGGCCAACGTCCTGACTTTC	CASSFRTGGSGANVLTF
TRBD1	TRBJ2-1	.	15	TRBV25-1	TGTGCCAGCAGTGAAGCGCAGGGGGCCCACAATGAGCAGTTCTTC	CASSEAQGAHNEQFF
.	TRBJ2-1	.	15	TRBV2	TGTGCCAGCATCGGGAAACTAAGCTCCTACAATGAGCAGTTCTTC	CASIGKLSSYNEQFF
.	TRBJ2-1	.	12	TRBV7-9	TGTGCCAGCAGCTTAAGTCACAATGAGCAGTTCTTC	CASSLSHNEQFF
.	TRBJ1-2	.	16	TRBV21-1	TGTGCCAGCAGCGAAACGCGGACAGGGTGGGACTATGGCTACACCTTC	CASSETRTGWDYGYTF
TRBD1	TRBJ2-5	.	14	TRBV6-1	TGTGCCAGCAGTCCAGGACAGGGGATTGAGACCCAGTACTTC	CASSPGQGIETQYF
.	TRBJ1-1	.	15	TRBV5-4	TGTGCCAGCAGCTTGTCCCCGGGGCTGAACACTGAAGCTTTCTTT	CASSLSPGLNTEAFF
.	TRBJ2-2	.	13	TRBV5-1	TGCGCCAGCAGCTTCTGGACCCCCGGGGAGCTGTTTTTT	CASSFWTPGELFF
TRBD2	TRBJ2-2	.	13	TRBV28	TGTGCCAGCAGTGGGAGGGAATGGTGGGAGCTGTTTTTT	CASSGREWWELFF
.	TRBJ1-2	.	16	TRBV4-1	TGCGCCAGCAGCCAAGTTGAACAGGTTTCTTACTATGGCTACACCTTC	CASSQVEQVSYYGYTF
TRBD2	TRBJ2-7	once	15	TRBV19	TGTGCCAGTAGTCCGACGCGGGGGGCGACGAACGAGCAGTACTTC	CASSPTRGATNEQYF
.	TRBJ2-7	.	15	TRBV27	TGTGCCAGCACGCTCTCCCAGGACACCAAGCACGAGCAGTACTTC	CASTLSQDTKHEQYF
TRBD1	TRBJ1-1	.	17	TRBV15	TGTGCCACCAGCAGTTCCGAGGACAGGGGGCCGAACACTGAAGCTTTCTTT	CATSSSEDRGPNTEAFF
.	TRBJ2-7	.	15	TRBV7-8	TGTGCCAGCAGCCCACCTCGGGGGCCCTCCTACGAGCAGTACTTC	CASSPPRGPSYEQYF